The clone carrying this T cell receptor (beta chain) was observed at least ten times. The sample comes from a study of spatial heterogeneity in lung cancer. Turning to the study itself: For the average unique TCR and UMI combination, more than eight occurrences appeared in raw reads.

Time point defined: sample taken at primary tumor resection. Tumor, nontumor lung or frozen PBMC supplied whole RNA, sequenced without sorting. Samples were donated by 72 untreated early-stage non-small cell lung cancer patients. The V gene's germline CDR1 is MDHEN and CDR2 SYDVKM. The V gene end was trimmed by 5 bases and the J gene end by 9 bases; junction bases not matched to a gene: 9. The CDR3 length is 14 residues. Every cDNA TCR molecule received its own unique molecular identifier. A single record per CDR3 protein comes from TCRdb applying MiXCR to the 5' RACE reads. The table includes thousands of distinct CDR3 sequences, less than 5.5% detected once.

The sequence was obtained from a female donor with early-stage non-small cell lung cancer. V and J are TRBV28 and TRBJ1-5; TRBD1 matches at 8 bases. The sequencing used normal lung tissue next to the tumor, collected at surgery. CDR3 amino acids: CASSESGGRWPQHF. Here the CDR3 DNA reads TGTGCCAGCAGTGAATCAGGGGGCCGATGGCCCCAGCATTTT.